This TCR beta chain was identified in a study of cytomegalovirus exposure and HLA in healthy donors. Whole-study results and caveats: A later analysis reportedly identified an Asian-associated ancestry cluster as carrying fewer N-insertions than the approximately 730-donor mean.

The PCR used 60 Vbeta and 13 Jbeta primers. Repertoires were generated with immunoSEQ multiplex PCR, while TCRdb's copy carries only in-frame clones and drops some. The sample lists approximately 190,000 clones, around 87% occurring once. Worth noting for this clone: Its matching antigen is unknown. Likely a read error: the CDR3 ends without its conserved phenylalanine or tryptophan.

This CDR3 has 15 amino acids. V lost 0 bases and J lost 7, with 16 bases in between. Germline V gives CDR1 SGDLS, CDR2 YYNGEE. This clonotype originated in a boy between 2 and 10 years old in good health and CMV-seronegative. Sequencing input: PBMCs. This rearrangement joins TRBV9 to TRBJ1-2; tentatively, D is TRBD1 (6 bases). CDR3 DNA: TGTGCCAGCAGCGTAGTGTCGGGGGGGCTCTCTGGCTACACCCTC. This translates into CASSVVSGGLSGYTL.